Listed here are 19 T cell receptor beta chains from one sample, sequenced in a study of immune evolution from preneoplasia to lung adenocarcinoma. The data were produced by immunoSEQ multiplex PCR, yet TCRdb's version contains in-frame clones alone and is incomplete. The table lists 25,000 to 30,000 clones, about 76% of them singletons. Sequenced material: FFPE invasive lung adenocarcinoma tissue. Receptor source: a person in their sixties with invasive lung adenocarcinoma. Some clones in this sample may be carry-over from other donors' samples.

The chain combines TRBV19 with TRBJ2-1, with D hard to call. The V end was cut by 7 bases, the J end by 4 bases, with 14 bases between. Per germline, CDR1 LNHDA and CDR2 SQIVND (reference sequence). This CDR3 spans 14 amino acids. This chain's CDR3 is CASTPSRRYNEQFF. In DNA, the CDR3 is TGTGCCAGTACCCCATCACGCAGGTACAATGAGCAGTTCTTC.

The chain employs TRBV11-2 and TRBJ1-2, with 9 bases identical to TRBD1. Germline V gives CDR1 SGHAT, CDR2 FQNNGV. Losses at the gene ends were 5 bases for V and 4 bases for J; bases not matched to a gene: 8. The CDR3 is 15 amino acids. The CDR3 DNA is TGTGCCAGCAGCCACGGGACAGGGAGTATCTATGGCTACACCTTC. It is translated as CASSHGTGSIYGYTF.

The genes are TRBV5-4 and TRBJ1-4; D is possibly TRBD1 (5 bases). Germline values: CDR1 SGHNT, CDR2 YYREEE (reference sequence). V dropped 4 bases and J dropped 7 bases, with 14 bases sitting between them. CDR3 length equals 14 residues. The chain's CDR3 is CASSDRGGGEKLFF. CDR3 sequence (DNA): TGTGCCAGCAGCGACCGGGGCGGAGGTGAAAAACTGTTTTTT.

This clone was seen only a few times. This CDR3 reads CASSGSALYHTGELFF. CDR3 bases: TGTGCCAGCAGCGGTTCAGCTCTATATCACACCGGGGAGCTGTTTTTT. V is TRBV9 and J is TRBJ2-2, with D unresolved. Germline lookup yields CDR1 SGDLS and CDR2 YYNGEE. The CDR3 consists of 16 residues. Trimming cost V 3 bases and J 3 bases, with 15 bases left between them. The full variable domain, in which reference TRBV9 and TRBJ2-2 provide the parts outside the CDR3, is DSGVTQTPKHLITATGQRVTLRCSPRSGDLSVYWYQQSLDQGLQFLIQYYNGEERAKGNILERFSAQQFPDLHSELNLSSLELGDSALYFCASSGSALYHTGELFFGEGSRLTVL.

This sequence joins TRBV4-1 and TRBJ2-5, with a weak D call TRBD2 (6 bases). The CDR3 sequence is 15 residues long. Deletions cut 4 bases from V and 5 bases from J, with 17 bases between. Germline V gives CDR1 MGHRA, CDR2 YSYEKL. For the CDR3, the DNA is TGCGCCAGCAGCCGAGGGACTCACCAGTCGGAGACCCAGTACTTC. Protein sequence: CASSRGTHQSETQYF.

The rearrangement uses TRBV28 and TRBJ1-4; D may be TRBD1 (5 bases). V was shortened by 5 bases and J by 10 bases, with 20 bases between the two germline ends. The germline V gene has CDR1 MDHEN and CDR2 SYDVKM. The CDR3 has 15 residues. CDR3 residues: CASSPAGTGEGKLFF. The DNA of the CDR3 is TGTGCCAGCAGTCCAGCAGGGACGGGTGAAGGAAAACTGTTTTTT.

This chain joins TRBV7-3 and TRBJ1-4; D unclear. This CDR3 contains 14 residues. CDR1 SGHTA and CDR2 FQGTGA come from the germline V gene. Trimming took off 2 bases at V and 0 bases at J, with 4 bases between the two ends. In nucleotides, the CDR3 is TGTGCCAGCAGCTTATTGTCAACTAATGAAAAACTGTTTTTT. This gives the protein CASSLLSTNEKLFF. Full variable domain (missing parts from reference TRBV7-3 and TRBJ1-4): GAGVSQTPSNKVTEKGKYVELRCDPISGHTALYWYRQSLGQGPEFLIYFQGTGAADDSGLPNDRFFAVRPEGSVSTLKIQRTERGDSAVYLCASSLLSTNEKLFFGSGTQLSVL.

This clone was observed a single time. CDR3 coding DNA: TGCGCCAGCAGCCTCACAACGAACACCGGGGAGCTGTTTTTT. This gives the protein CASSLTTNTGELFF. The chain carries TRBV4-1 and TRBJ2-2; D unclear. The CDR3 covers 14 residues. With 4 bases removed from V and 0 bases from J, the gap between germline ends came to 6 bases. Germline V gene sequence: CDR1 MGHRA, CDR2 YSYEKL.

The genes are TRBV10-3 and TRBJ2-7; 8 nucleotides match TRBD2. V gave up 11 bases and J gave up 6 bases; unmatched junction bases: 12. The CDR3 is made up of 13 amino acids. Germline V gene lookup returns CDR1 ENHRY and CDR2 SYGVKD. CDR3: CAFSREVLSEQYF. In DNA, the CDR3 is TGTGCCTTTTCGCGGGAGGTCCTCTCCGAGCAGTACTTC.

This clone was recorded once. This sequence joins TRBV11-2 and TRBJ2-7, with 7 positions matching TRBD1. The germline CDR1 and CDR2 sequences are SGHAT and FQNNGV. There are 14 residues in the CDR3. Trimming removed 6 bases from V and 4 bases from J; junction bases left unmatched: 9. The CDR3 spells CASRSSGRGYEQYF. CDR3 DNA sequence: TGTGCCAGCAGGAGTTCTGGCAGGGGGTACGAGCAGTACTTC.

The rearrangement links TRBV13 to TRBJ2-7; D perhaps matches TRBD2 (5 bases). The germline CDR1 and CDR2 sequences are PRHDT and FYEKMQ (reference sequence). This CDR3 has 14 amino acids. Trimming shortened V by 8 bases and J by 6 bases, and 20 bases separated the two germline ends. CDR3 amino acids: CASRIGGLLGEQYF. CDR3 sequence (DNA): TGTGCCAGCCGAATTGGAGGACTTTTGGGCGAGCAGTACTTC.

The rearrangement uses TRBV18 and TRBJ1-3; D is ambiguous. The V and J ends lost 2 bases and 4 bases respectively, with 15 bases between them. The V gene's germline CDR1 is KGHSH and CDR2 LQKENI. This CDR3 comprises 16 residues. The CDR3 sequence is CASSPARLQEGNTIYF. The CDR3 coding sequence is TGTGCCAGCTCACCAGCCCGTCTCCAGGAGGGAAACACCATATATTTT.

In this sample, this clone turned up a few times. This chain connects TRBV19 to TRBJ1-1; D remains unclear. Trimming removed 6 bases from V and 1 base from J, with 18 bases in between. The CDR3 consists of 16 residues. Per the germline V gene, CDR1 is LNHDA and CDR2 is SQIVND (reference sequence). The CDR3 sequence: CASSPTKGKGNTEAFF. The CDR3 DNA is TGTGCCAGTAGCCCTACAAAAGGGAAAGGGAACACTGAAGCTTTCTTT. Filled out from reference TRBV19 and TRBJ1-1, the complete variable domain reads DGGITQSPKYLFRKEGQNVTLSCEQNLNHDAMYWYRQDPGQGLRLIYYSQIVNDFQKGDIAEGYSVSREKKESFPLTVTSAQKNPTAFYLCASSPTKGKGNTEAFFGQGTRLTVV.

This clone appeared a single time. The chain employs TRBV7-2 and TRBJ2-2; 7 nucleotides match TRBD2. The V and J ends lost 5 bases and 7 bases, in that order; junction bases with no gene match: 7. Germline-derived CDR1 and CDR2 are SGHTA and FQGNSA. The CDR3 has 14 residues. The CDR3 loop is CASSHGGIGGELFF. The DNA for the CDR3 is TGTGCCAGCAGCCACGGGGGGATTGGCGGGGAGCTGTTTTTT.

In DNA, the CDR3 is TGCGCCAGCAGTCATATAAGTTTCCATAACTCCTACGAGCAGTACTTC. This sequence encodes CASSHISFHNSYEQYF. This sequence joins TRBV23-1 and TRBJ2-7; no clear D gene. TRBV23-1 is filed as an ORF, its function uncertain. Trimming cost V 3 bases and J 0 bases, with 15 bases left between them. The CDR3 is made up of 16 amino acids.

This CDR3 reads CASSSLAGGNTEAFF. CDR3 nucleotides: TGCGCCAGCAGCTCTCTAGCGGGAGGGAACACTGAAGCTTTCTTT. The chain joins TRBV5-1 to TRBJ1-1; no firm D call. Germline V gene lookup returns CDR1 SGHRS and CDR2 YFSETQ. V lost 3 bases, J lost 1 base, and 13 bases lay in between. The CDR3 totals 15 residues.

CDR3 coding DNA: TGTGCCAGCAGGGAAACAGGGAGTAACCAGCCCCAGCATTTT. As protein: CASRETGSNQPQHF. This chain joins TRBV27 and TRBJ1-5, with D possibly matching TRBD1 (6 bases). Germline V gene sequence: CDR1 MNHEY, CDR2 SMNVEV (reference sequence). The V gene lost 6 bases and the J gene lost 7 bases, with 16 bases spanning the gap. The CDR3 is made up of 14 amino acids.

The V and J genes are TRBV18 and TRBJ2-2; D perhaps matches TRBD2 (6 bases). This CDR3 comprises 14 residues. V lost 1 base and J lost 6, with 9 bases in between. The germline CDR1 and CDR2 sequences are KGHSH and LQKENI. The CDR3 region is CASSPLTSAGELFF. The CDR3 DNA follows: TGTGCCAGCTCACCACTGACTAGTGCCGGGGAGCTGTTTTTT.

The rearrangement joins TRBV7-9 to TRBJ2-2; possibly TRBD2 for D (5 bases). The CDR3 loop spans 15 amino acids. V dropped 2 bases and J dropped 4 bases, with 11 bases sitting between them. Looked up from germline, CDR1 is SEHNR and CDR2 is FQNEAQ (reference sequence). DNA for the CDR3: TGTGCCAGCAGCTTATTCAGCCGGGGCACCGGGGAGCTGTTTTTT. Protein: CASSLFSRGTGELFF. The full variable domain, with the rest looked up from reference TRBV7-9 and TRBJ2-2, is DTGVSQNPRHKITKRGQNVTFRCDPISEHNRLYWYRQTLGQGPEFLTYFQNEAQLEKSRLLSDRFSAERPKGSFSTLEIQRTEQGDSAMYLCASSLFSRGTGELFFGEGSRLTVL.